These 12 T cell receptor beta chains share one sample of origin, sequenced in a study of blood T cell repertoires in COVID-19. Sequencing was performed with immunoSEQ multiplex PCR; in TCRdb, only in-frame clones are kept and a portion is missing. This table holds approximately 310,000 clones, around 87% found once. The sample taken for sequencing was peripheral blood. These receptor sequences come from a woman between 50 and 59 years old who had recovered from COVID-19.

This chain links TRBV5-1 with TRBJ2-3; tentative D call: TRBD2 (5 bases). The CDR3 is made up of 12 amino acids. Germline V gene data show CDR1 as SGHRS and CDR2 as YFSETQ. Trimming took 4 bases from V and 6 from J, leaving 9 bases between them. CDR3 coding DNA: TGCGCCAGCAGCCCTACGGGGGATACGCAGTATTTT. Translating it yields CASSPTGDTQYF.

As DNA, the CDR3 is TGTGCCAGCAGCCGCCGGGACAGGGGGTTCCCCGGGGAGCTGTTTTTT. This gives the protein CASSRRDRGFPGELFF. V and J are TRBV7-2 and TRBJ2-2; 11 bases align to TRBD1. The CDR3 spans 16 residues. CDR1 is SGHTA and CDR2 is FQGNSA in the germline V gene. Trimming at V came to 5 bases and at J to 6 bases, leaving 8 bases not matched to a gene.

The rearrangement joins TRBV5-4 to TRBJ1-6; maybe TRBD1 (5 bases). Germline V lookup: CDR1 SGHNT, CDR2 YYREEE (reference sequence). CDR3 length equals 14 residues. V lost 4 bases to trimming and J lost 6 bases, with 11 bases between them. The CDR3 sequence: CASSTDSTNSPLHF. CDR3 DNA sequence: TGTGCCAGCAGCACCGACAGCACTAATTCACCCCTCCACTTT.

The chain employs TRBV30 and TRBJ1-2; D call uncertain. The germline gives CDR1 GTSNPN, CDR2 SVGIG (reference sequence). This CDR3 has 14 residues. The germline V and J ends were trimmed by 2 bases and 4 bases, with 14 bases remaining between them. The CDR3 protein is CAWSQTSGSYGYTF. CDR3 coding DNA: TGTGCCTGGAGTCAGACCTCTGGGAGCTATGGCTACACCTTC.

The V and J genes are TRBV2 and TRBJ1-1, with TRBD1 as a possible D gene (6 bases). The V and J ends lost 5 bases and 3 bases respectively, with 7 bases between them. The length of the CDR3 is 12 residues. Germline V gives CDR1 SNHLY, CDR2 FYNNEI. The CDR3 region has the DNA TGTGCCAGCAGTCGACAGGACACTGAAGCTTTCTTT. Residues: CASSRQDTEAFF. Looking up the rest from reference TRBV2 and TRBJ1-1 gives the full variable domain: EPEVTQTPSHQVTQMGQEVILRCVPISNHLYFYWYRQILGQKVEFLVSFYNNEISEKSEIFDDQFSVERPDGSNFTLKIRSTKLEDSAMYFCASSRQDTEAFFGQGTRLTVV.

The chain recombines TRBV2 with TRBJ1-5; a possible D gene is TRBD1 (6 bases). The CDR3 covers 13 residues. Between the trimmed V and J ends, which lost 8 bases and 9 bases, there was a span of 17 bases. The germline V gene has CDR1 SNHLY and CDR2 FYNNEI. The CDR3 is CASLGAPQGPQHF. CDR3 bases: TGTGCCAGCTTGGGGGCCCCCCAAGGGCCCCAGCATTTT.

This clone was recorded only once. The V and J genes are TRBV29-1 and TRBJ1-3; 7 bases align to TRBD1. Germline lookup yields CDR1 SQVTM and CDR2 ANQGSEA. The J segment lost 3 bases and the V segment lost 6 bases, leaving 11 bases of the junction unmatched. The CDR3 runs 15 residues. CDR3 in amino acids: CSVPGQRNFGNTIYF. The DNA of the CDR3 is TGCAGCGTGCCGGGACAGCGCAATTTTGGAAACACCATATATTTT.

CDR3 coding DNA: TGTGCCTGGAGTCGGAGGTGGACAGGGGCAACCTACGAGCAGTACTTC. Residues: CAWSRRWTGATYEQYF. This chain connects TRBV30 to TRBJ2-7, with 9 bases identical to TRBD1. J lost 2 bases, V lost 2 bases, and 10 bases had no gene match. This CDR3 region has 16 residues. Germline V gives CDR1 GTSNPN, CDR2 SVGIG (reference sequence).

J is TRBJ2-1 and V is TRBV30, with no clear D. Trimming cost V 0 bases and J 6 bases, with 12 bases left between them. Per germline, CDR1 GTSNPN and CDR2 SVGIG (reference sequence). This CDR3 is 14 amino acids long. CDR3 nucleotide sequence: TGTGCCTGGAGTGTACCTCAGGTCACCAATGAGCAGTTCTTC. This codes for CAWSVPQVTNEQFF.

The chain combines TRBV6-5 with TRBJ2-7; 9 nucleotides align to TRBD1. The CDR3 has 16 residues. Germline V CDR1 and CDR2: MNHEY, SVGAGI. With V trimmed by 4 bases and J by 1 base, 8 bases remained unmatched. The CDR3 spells CASSSQRTGVSYEQYF. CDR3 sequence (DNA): TGTGCCAGCAGTTCTCAAAGGACAGGGGTTTCCTACGAGCAGTACTTC.

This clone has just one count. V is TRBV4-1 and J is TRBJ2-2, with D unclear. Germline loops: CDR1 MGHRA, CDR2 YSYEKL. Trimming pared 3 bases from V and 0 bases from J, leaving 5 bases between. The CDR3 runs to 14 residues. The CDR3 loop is CASSHTTNTGELFF. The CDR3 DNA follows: TGCGCCAGCAGCCACACAACGAACACCGGGGAGCTGTTTTTT.

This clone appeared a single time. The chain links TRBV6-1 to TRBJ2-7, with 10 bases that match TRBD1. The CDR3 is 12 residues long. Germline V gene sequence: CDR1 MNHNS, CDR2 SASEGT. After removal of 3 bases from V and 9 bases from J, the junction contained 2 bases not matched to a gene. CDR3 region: CASSDGTGVQYF. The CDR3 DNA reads TGTGCCAGCAGTGATGGGACAGGGGTGCAGTACTTC.